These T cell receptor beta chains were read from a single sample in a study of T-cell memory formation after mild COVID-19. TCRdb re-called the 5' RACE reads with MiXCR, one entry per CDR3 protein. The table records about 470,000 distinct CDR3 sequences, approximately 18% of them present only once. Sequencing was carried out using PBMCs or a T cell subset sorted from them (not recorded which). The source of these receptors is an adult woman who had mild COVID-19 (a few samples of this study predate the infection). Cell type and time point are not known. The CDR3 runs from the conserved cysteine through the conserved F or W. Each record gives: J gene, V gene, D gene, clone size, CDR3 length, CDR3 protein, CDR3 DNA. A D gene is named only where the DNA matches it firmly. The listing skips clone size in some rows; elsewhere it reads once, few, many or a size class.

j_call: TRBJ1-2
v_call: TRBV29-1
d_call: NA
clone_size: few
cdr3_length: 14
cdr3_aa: CSVTRTAVNYGYTF
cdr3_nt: TGCAGCGTCACGAGGACAGCGGTTAACTATGGCTACACCTTC

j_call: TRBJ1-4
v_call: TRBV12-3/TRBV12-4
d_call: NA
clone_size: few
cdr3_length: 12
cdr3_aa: CASRQGREKLFF
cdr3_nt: TGTGCCAGCAGACAGGGACGGGAAAAACTGTTTTTT

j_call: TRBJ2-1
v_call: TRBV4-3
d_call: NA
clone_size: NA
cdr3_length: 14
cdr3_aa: CASSQEVGNNEQFF
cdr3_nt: TGCGCCAGCAGCCAAGAGGTCGGAAACAATGAGCAGTTCTTC

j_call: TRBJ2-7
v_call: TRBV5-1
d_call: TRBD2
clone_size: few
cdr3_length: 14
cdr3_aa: CASSLGGGLSKQYF
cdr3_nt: TGCGCCAGCAGCTTGGGCGGGGGTCTCTCGAAGCAGTACTTC

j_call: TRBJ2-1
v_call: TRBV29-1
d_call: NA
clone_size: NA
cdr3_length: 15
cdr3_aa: CSVEGPGTSYNEQFF
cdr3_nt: TGCAGCGTTGAGGGGCCAGGGACTTCCTACAATGAGCAGTTCTTC

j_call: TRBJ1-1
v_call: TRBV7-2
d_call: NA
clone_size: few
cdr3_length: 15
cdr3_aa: CASSLARGVRTEAFF
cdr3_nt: TGTGCCAGCAGCTTAGCGCGGGGCGTACGGACTGAAGCTTTCTTT

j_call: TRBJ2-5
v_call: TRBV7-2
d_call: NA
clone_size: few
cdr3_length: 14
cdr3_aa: CASSSGPSKETQYF
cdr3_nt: TGTGCCAGCAGCTCGGGGCCCAGTAAAGAGACCCAGTACTTC

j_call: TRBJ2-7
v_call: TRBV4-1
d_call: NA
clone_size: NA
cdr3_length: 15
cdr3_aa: CASSQEDSWRNEQYF
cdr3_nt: TGCGCCAGCAGCCAAGAGGACAGTTGGCGGAACGAGCAGTACTTC

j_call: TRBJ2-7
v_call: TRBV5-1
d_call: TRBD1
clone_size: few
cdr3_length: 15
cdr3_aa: CASSVDRGKLGEQYF
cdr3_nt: TGCGCCAGCAGCGTCGACAGGGGGAAGTTAGGCGAGCAGTACTTC

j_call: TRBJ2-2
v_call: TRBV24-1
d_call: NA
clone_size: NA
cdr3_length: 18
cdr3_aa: CATSDWDNPKGNTGELFF
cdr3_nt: TGTGCCACCAGTGATTGGGACAACCCAAAGGGGAACACCGGGGAGCTGTTTTTT

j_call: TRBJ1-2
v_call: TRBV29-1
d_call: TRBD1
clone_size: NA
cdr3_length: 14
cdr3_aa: CSVPGQGGAYGYTF
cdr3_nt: TGCAGCGTCCCCGGACAGGGGGGGGCCTATGGCTACACCTTC

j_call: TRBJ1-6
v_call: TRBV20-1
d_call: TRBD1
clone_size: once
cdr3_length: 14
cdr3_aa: CSARAGQINSPLHF
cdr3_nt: TGCAGTGCTAGAGCGGGACAGATCAATTCACCCCTCCACTTT

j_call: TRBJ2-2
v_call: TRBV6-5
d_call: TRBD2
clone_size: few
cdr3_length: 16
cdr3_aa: CASTQSPGGRTGELFF
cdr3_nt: TGTGCCAGCACCCAAAGTCCGGGCGGGAGGACCGGGGAGCTGTTTTTT

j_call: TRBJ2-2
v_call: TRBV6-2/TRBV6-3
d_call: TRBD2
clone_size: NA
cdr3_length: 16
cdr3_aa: CATHRVLAGVGGELFF
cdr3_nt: TGTGCCACCCACCGGGTGTTAGCGGGAGTCGGCGGGGAGCTGTTTTTT

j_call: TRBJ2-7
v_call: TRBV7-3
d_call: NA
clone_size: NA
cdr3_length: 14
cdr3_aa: CASSLRTSSYEQYF
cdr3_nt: TGTGCCAGCAGCTTACGAACTAGCAGTTACGAGCAGTACTTC

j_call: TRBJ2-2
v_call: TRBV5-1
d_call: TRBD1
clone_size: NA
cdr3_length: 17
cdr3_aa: CASSSRVDRGGTGELFF
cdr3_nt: TGCGCCAGCAGCTCCCGGGTCGACAGGGGCGGCACCGGGGAGCTGTTTTTT

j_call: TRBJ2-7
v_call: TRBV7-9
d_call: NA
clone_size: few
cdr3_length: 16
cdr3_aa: CASSSIPSVSSYEQYF
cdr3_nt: TGTGCCAGCAGCTCGATACCTAGCGTTAGCTCCTACGAGCAGTACTTC

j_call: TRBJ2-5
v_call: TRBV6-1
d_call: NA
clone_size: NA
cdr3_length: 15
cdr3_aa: CASSVPLFFGETQYF
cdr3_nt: TGTGCCAGCAGTGTACCCCTTTTTTTTGGAGAGACCCAGTACTTC

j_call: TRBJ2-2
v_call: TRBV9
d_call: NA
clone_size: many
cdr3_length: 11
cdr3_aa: CASRDPGELFF
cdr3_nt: TGTGCCAGCAGGGATCCCGGGGAGCTGTTTTTT

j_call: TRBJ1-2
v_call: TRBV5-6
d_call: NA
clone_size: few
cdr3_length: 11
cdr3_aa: CASSFLDGYTF
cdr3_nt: TGTGCCAGCAGCTTTCTCGATGGCTACACCTTC

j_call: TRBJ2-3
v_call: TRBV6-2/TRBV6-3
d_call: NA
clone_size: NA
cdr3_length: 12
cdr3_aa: CASSYPRGTQYF
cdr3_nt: TGTGCCAGCAGTTACCCCCGAGGTACGCAGTATTTT

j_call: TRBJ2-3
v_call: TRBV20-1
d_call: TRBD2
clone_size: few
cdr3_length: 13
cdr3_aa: CSVGGGASDTQYF
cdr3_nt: TGCAGTGTTGGCGGGGGGGCATCCGATACGCAGTATTTT

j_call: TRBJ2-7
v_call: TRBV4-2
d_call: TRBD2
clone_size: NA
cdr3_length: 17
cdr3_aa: CASSQTSGSSSPYEQYF
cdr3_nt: TGTGCCAGCAGCCAGACTAGCGGGAGTAGTTCCCCCTACGAGCAGTACTTC

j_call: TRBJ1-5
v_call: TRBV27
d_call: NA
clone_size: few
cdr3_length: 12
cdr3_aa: CASSYTGGPQHF
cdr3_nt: TGTGCCAGCAGTTACACGGGCGGGCCCCAGCATTTT

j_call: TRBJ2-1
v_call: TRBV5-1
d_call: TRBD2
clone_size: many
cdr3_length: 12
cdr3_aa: CASSLGLALPFF
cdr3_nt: TGCGCCAGCAGCCTGGGACTAGCGTTACCGTTCTTC

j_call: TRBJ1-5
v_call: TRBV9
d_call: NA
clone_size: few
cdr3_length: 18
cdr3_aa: CASSPKREGSYSNQPQHF
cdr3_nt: TGTGCCAGCAGCCCCAAAAGGGAAGGTTCCTATAGCAATCAGCCCCAGCATTTT

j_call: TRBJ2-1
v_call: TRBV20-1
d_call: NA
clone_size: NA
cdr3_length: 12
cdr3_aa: CSARGLYNEQFF
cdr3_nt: TGCAGTGCTAGAGGACTGTACAATGAGCAGTTCTTC

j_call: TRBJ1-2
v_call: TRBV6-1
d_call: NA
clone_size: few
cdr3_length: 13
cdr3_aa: CASSETAGGGYTF
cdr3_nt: TGTGCCAGCAGTGAAACGGCAGGAGGTGGCTACACCTTC

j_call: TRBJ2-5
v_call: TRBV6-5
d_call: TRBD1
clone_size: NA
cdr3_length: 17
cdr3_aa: CASSYEYRDRGEETQYF
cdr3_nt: TGTGCCAGCAGTTACGAGTACCGGGACAGGGGGGAAGAGACCCAGTACTTC

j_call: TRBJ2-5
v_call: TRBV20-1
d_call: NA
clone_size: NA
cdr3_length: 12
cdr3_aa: CSARGPGETQYF
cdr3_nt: TGCAGTGCTAGAGGTCCGGGAGAGACCCAGTACTTC

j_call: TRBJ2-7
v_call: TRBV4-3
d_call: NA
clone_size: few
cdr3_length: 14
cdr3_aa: CASSQDWRDYEQYF
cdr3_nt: TGCGCCAGCAGCCAAGACTGGCGGGACTACGAGCAGTACTTC

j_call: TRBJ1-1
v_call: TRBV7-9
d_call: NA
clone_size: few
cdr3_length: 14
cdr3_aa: CASSRDVRGTEAFF
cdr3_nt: TGTGCCAGCAGCCGGGATGTGAGGGGCACTGAAGCTTTCTTT

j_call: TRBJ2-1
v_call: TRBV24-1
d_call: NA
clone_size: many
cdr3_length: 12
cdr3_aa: CATGTERSEQFF
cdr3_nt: TGTGCCACCGGGACGGAGCGATCTGAGCAGTTCTTC

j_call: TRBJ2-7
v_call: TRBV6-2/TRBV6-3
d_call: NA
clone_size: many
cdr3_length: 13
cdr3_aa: CASIRQGSYEQYF
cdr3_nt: TGTGCCAGCATACGGCAGGGTTCCTACGAGCAGTACTTC

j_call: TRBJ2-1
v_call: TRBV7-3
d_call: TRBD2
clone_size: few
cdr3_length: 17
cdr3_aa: CASSLASAGGAYNEQFF
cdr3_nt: TGTGCCAGCAGCTTAGCTTCTGCCGGGGGGGCCTACAATGAGCAGTTCTTC

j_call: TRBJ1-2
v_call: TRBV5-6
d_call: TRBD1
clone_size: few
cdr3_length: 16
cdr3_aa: CASSGLQGRPNYGYTF
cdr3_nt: TGTGCCAGCAGCGGGTTACAGGGGAGACCTAACTATGGCTACACCTTC

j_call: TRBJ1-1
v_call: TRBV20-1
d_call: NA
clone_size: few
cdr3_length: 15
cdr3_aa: CSARYRGVPGTEAFF
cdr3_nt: TGCAGTGCTAGATATCGCGGGGTCCCGGGGACTGAAGCTTTCTTT

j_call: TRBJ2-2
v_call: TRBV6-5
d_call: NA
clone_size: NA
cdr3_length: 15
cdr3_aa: CASSYSSKNTGELFF
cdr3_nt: TGTGCCAGCAGTTACTCTTCCAAGAACACCGGGGAGCTGTTTTTT